What follows is one T cell receptor (beta chain) and its context. The sample originates from a study of T cells of healthy individuals. This CDR3 region has 14 residues. The germline V gene has CDR1 SEHNR and CDR2 FQNEAQ (reference sequence). V lost 5 bases to trimming and J lost 0 bases, with 8 bases between them. TCRdb re-derived calls from the 5' RACE reads in MiXCR, one entry per CDR3 protein. Counted here are 63,000 or so distinct CDR3 sequences, roughly 16% occurring once; the ten biggest clones make up about 4.3%. The gene calls are TRBV7-9 and TRBJ1-5; D not certain. The receptor comes from a human donor in good health. The CDR3: CASSRANSNQPQHF. CDR3 bases: TGTGCCAGCAGCCGGGCCAATAGCAATCAGCCCCAGCATTTT.